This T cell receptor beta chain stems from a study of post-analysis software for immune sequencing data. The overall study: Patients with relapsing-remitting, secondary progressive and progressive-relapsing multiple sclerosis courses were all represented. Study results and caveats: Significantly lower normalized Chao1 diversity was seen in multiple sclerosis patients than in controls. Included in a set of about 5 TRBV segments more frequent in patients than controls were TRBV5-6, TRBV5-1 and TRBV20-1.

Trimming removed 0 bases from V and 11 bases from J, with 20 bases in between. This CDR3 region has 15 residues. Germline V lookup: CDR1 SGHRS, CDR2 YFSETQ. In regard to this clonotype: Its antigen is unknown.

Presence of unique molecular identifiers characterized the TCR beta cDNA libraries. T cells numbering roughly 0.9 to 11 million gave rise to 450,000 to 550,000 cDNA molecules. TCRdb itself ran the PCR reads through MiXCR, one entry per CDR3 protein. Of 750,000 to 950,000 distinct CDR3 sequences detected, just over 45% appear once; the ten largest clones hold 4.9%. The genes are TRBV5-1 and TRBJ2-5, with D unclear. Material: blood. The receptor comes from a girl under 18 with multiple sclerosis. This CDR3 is CASSLDPPGSVEQYF. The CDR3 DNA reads TGCGCCAGCAGCTTGGATCCCCCAGGTTCGGTAGAGCAGTACTTC.